The TCR beta chain described here comes from a study of T-cell memory formation after mild COVID-19. As for the study in general: In these data, TCR clusters were largely donor specific.

V lost 3 bases to trimming and J lost 4 bases; unmatched junction nucleotides: 2. CDR3 size: 13 residues. The germline V gene has CDR1 KGHSH and CDR2 LQKENI. For this clonotype: Its antigen is as yet unknown.

It was 5'RACE with constant-segment primers that produced the TCR alpha and TCR beta cDNA libraries, which carried sample barcodes and UMIs. One entry per CDR3 protein, called by TCRdb with MiXCR from the 5' RACE reads. Counted here are just under 550,000 distinct CDR3 sequences, roughly 22% occurring once; the ten biggest clones make up around 12%. Study observations and caveats: CD4/CD8 balance characterized clones contracting day 15 to 85, and CD4+ skew characterized later expanders.

This receptor was obtained from an adult woman who had mild COVID-19 (a few samples of this study predate the infection). Cell type and time point are not known. Input material: PBMCs or a T cell subset sorted from them (not recorded which). The rearrangement joins TRBV18 to TRBJ2-7; 8 nucleotides line up with TRBD1. CDR3 sequence (DNA): TGTGCCAGCTCACCGACAGGGGATTACGAGCAGTACTTC. Its translation: CASSPTGDYEQYF.